This TCR beta chain was identified in a study of regulatory T cells in long-lasting Graves disease. This CDR3 is 14 amino acids long. The germline CDR1 and CDR2 sequences are SGHRS and YFSETQ. The ends were cut back, 4 bases at V and 0 bases at J, with 8 bases in the middle. Library construction for TCR beta used iRepertoire HTBI primers and Arm-PCR of CDR3 regions. TCRdb independently ran MiXCR on the multiplex PCR reads; one entry per CDR3 protein. The sample shows around 400,000 distinct CDR3 sequences, about 12% of them seen only once. Time point: newly diagnosed GD, antithyroid drugs for less than 3 months. PBMC-derived RNA was used for the TCR library. In this sample, this clonotype turned up a few times. These records were also assigned to another study, of T cells in Graves' hyperthyroidism and ophthalmopathy.

This chain connects TRBV5-1 to TRBJ1-5, with TRBD1 as a possible D gene (6 bases). The TCR sequence derives from a woman aged 18-29 years with Graves disease. The sample was peripheral blood mononuclear cells (PBMCs), taken at new diagnosis, from a patient treated with antithyroid drugs. In DNA form, the CDR3 reads TGCGCCAGCAGCCCGGACAGTAGCAATCAGCCCCAGCATTTT. Its protein is CASSPDSSNQPQHF.